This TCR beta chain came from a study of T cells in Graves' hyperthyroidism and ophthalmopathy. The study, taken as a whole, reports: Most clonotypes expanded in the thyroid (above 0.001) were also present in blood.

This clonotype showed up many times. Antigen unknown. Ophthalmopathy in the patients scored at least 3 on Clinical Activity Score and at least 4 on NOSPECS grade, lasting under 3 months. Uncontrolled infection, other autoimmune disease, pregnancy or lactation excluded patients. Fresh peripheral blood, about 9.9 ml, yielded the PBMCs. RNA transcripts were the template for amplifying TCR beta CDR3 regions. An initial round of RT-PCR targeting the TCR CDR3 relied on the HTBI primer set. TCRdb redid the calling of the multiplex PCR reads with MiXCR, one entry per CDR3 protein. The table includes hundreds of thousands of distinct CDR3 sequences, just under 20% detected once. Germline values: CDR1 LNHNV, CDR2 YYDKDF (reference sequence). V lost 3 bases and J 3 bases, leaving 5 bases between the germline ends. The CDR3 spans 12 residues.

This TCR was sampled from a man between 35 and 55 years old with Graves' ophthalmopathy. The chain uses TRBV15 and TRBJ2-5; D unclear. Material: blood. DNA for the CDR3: TGTGCCACCAGCAGCCGGAAAGAGACCCAGTACTTC. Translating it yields CATSSRKETQYF.